This T cell receptor beta chain emerged from a study of Siglec-9 on CD8 T cells in melanoma (dated by TCRdb to the late 2010s). Study-wide context: The study investigated Siglec-9 expression on CD8+ T cells and the role of Siglec-9 in regulating T cells in the melanoma tumor microenvironment. Broader findings and caveats from the paper: According to the report, an effector memory CD8+ T-cell subset that seemed to build up inside melanoma tumors was both marked and regulated by Siglec-9.

V is trimmed back by 8 bases and J by 6 bases, and the junction contains 10 bases that no gene match accounts for. From the cysteine through the phenylalanine, the CDR3 covers 15 amino acids. Of all the DNA, just the CDR3 is kept, 45 bases in frame from base 1. CDR1 and CDR2, looked up from the germline V gene, are MGHRA and YSYEKL. Comment on this clone: No antigen is known for it. No clone much larger than this one lies a single base away; base qualities are absent.

Library preparation employed the immunoSEQ multiplex PCR assay. TCRdb obtained this table from immuneACCESS and retained in-frame rearrangements with V and J assigned. These tables miss some clones; where compared with another copy, unresolved V genes account for less than half of the shortfall, and the remainder is unexplained. This sample has some 39,000 clones in its table, and 84% of those were observed once. Around 1.8% of the sample is taken by the ten largest. Sequencing was done on a sample of Siglec-9- CD8+ T cells sorted from blood. This specimen's cell subset or site label, per the study, means: CD8 T cells lacking Siglec-9. The source is a human donor in good health. Recombination linked TRBV4-1 to TRBJ2-1, with 10 bases in between that match TRBD1. The CDR3 here reads CASGSRDRGLNEQFF. The base sequence is TGCGCCAGCGGGAGCCGGGACAGGGGACTCAATGAGCAGTTCTTC.